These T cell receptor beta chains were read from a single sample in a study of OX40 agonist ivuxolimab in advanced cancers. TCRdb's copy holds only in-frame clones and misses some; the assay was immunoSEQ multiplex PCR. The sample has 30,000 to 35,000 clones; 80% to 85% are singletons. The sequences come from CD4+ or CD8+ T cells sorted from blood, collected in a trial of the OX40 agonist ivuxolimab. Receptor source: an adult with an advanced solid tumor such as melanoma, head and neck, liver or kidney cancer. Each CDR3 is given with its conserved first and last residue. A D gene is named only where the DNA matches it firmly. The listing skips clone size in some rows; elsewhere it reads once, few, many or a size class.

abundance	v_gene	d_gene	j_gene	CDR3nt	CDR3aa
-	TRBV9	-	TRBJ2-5	TGTGCCAGCAGCGTAGCCGGGCAGAGAGGGGAGACCCAGTACTTC	CASSVAGQRGETQYF
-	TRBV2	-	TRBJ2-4	TGTGCCAGCAGTGTACTAGCCAAAAACATTCAGTACTTC	CASSVLAKNIQYF
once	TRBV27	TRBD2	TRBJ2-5	TGTGCCAGCAGTCCCGGACTAGCGGGGAGGCAAGAGACCCAGTACTTC	CASSPGLAGRQETQYF
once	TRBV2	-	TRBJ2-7	TGTGCCAGCAGTGTCTTGAGAAACTACGAGCAGTACTTC	CASSVLRNYEQYF
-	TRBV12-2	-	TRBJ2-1	TGTGCAAGTCGCTTGGGGTTATGGGGGGAGACCTACAATGAGCAGTTCTTC	CASRLGLWGETYNEQFF
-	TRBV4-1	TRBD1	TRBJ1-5	TGCGCCAGCAGCCCGGGACAGGGGTTGAATCAGCCCCAGCATTTT	CASSPGQGLNQPQHF
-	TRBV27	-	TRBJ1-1	TGTGCCAGCAGCCTTTGGGCGAACACTGAAGCTTTCTTT	CASSLWANTEAFF
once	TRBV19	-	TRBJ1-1	TGTGCCAGCGCATTAAGACAGGAAGCTTTCTTT	CASALRQEAFF
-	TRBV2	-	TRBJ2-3	TGTGCCAGCAGTGGGGAGGGGGCGACGGATACGCAGTATTTT	CASSGEGATDTQYF
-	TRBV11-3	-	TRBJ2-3	TGTGCCAGCAGCTTAGCCAGATCGAAGGGTGGCACAGATACGCAGTATTTT	CASSLARSKGGTDTQYF
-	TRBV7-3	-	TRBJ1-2	TGTGCCAGCAGCTTAACGGGGGCGTATGGCTACACCTTC	CASSLTGAYGYTF
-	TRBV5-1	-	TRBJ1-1	TGCGCCAGCAGCAATCAGGGGAGGACCACTGAAGCTTTCTTT	CASSNQGRTTEAFF
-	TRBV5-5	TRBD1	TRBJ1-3	TGTGCCAGCAGCACAGGGGGCTCTGGAAACACCATATATTTT	CASSTGGSGNTIYF
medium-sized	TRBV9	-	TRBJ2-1	TGTGCCAGCAGTTCTCAGGGCTTCTCCTACAATGAGCAGTTCTTC	CASSSQGFSYNEQFF
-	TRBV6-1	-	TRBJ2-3	TGTGCCAGCAGTGATCGCCGATGGGGAACAGATACGCAGTATTTT	CASSDRRWGTDTQYF
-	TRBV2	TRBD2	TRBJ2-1	TGTGCCAGCAGTGTCACTAGCGGGGGGGCGGTCAATGAGCAGTTCTTC	CASSVTSGGAVNEQFF
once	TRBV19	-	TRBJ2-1	TGTGCCACCGATACGGCCTACTACAATGAGCAGTTCTTC	CATDTAYYNEQFF
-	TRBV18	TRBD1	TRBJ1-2	TGTGCCAGCTCACCCACAGGGGGAGGCTACACCTTC	CASSPTGGGYTF
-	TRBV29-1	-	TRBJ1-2	TGCAGCGTCGTACCTCGGGGGGAAGATGGCTACACCTTC	CSVVPRGEDGYTF
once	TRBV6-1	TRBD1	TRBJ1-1	TGTGCCAGCAGTGGGACAGGGCTCACTGAAGCTTTCTTT	CASSGTGLTEAFF
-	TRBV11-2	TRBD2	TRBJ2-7	TGTGCCAGCAGCTTGAGACGGGGGGGCCTAAATTTAAGGGCCTACGAGCAGTACTTC	CASSLRRGGLNLRAYEQYF
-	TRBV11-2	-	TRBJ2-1	TGTGCCAGCAGCTTAGCAAACAATGAGCAGTTCTTC	CASSLANNEQFF
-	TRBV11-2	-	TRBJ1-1	TGTGTCAGCAGCCGAGGGGAGGTGAACACTGAAGCTTTCTTT	CVSSRGEVNTEAFF
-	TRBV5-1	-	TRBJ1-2	TGCGCCAGCAGCAAAACGGCAGGGGAGGGTGGCTACACCTTC	CASSKTAGEGGYTF
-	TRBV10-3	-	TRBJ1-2	TGTGCCATCAGTGAACGGGACCGCTATGGCTACACCTTC	CAISERDRYGYTF
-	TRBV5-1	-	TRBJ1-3	TGCGCCAGCAGCTTTGAAGGAGGAAACACCATATATTTT	CASSFEGGNTIYF
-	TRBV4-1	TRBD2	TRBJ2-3	TGCGCCAGCAGCCACGCGGGGGGGGATACGCAGTATTTT	CASSHAGGDTQYF
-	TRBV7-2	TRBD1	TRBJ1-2	TGTGCCAGCAGCCGGGACTCGGGACAGGGTAACTATGGCTACACCTTC	CASSRDSGQGNYGYTF
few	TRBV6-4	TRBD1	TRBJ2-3	TGTGCCAGCAGTCTGACAGGGGGATTATATCCGCAGTATTTT	CASSLTGGLYPQYF
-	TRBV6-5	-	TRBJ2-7	TGTGCCAGCAGGGGTGAGGCGGAGTTCTCCTACGAGCAGTACTTC	CASRGEAEFSYEQYF
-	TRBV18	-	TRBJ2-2	TGTGCCAGCTCCCCCCGGGAAGGTGCCGGGGAGCTGTTTTTT	CASSPREGAGELFF
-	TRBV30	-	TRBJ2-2	TGTGCCTGGAAGGGCCTCGCGAACACCGGGGAGCTGTTTTTT	CAWKGLANTGELFF
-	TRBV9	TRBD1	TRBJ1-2	TGTGCCAGCCAAAGACAGGGTATGCACGGCTACACCTTC	CASQRQGMHGYTF
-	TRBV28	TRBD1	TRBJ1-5	TGTGCCAGCAGTTTCCGGGACAGAAATCAGCCCCAGCATTTT	CASSFRDRNQPQHF
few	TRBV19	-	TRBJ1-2	TGTGCCAGTAGTATACCGGGGGCTCATGGCTACACCTTC	CASSIPGAHGYTF
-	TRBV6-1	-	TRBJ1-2	TGTGCCAGCAGTGTTCTGAATAACTATGGCTACACCTTC	CASSVLNNYGYTF
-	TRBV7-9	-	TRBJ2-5	TGTGCCAGCAGTTCTCAAAGTTCCGGGACTGGATACTTC	CASSSQSSGTGYF
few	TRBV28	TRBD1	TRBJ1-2	TGTGCCAGCAGTTTACCAGGACAGGGAAAATATGGCTACACCTTC	CASSLPGQGKYGYTF
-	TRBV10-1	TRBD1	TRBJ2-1	TGCGCCAGCAGTTACTACCGGGACAGGGGGATGAGTGAGCAGTTCTTC	CASSYYRDRGMSEQFF
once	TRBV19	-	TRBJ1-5	TGTGCCAGTAGTACTGATGGGACGTCAAGTTTGAGCCCCCAGCATTTT	CASSTDGTSSLSPQHF
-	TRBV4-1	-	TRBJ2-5	TGCGCCAGCAGCCGGGTTGGCAGGGGTGGAGAGACCCAGTACTTC	CASSRVGRGGETQYF